One T cell receptor beta chain is described in this entry. Its antigen is not yet known. There are no base qualities to consult, and no much larger clone falls within one base. Receptors were amplified or captured by the immunoSEQ multiplex PCR assay. The clones in this table, taken by TCRdb from immuneACCESS, are in-frame only. Not every clone is retained; where verified, under half of the shortfall comes from an unresolved V gene, and the cause of the rest is unknown. Counted in this sample were over 10,000 clones; approximately 91% of them appeared once. About 8.7% of the sample rests with the top ten. Counted from cysteine to phenylalanine, this CDR3 has 12 amino acids. Only the CDR3 DNA stays, 36 bases, in frame from base 1. The CDR1 and CDR2 encoded by the germline V gene are SGHDT and YYEEEE. V and J are truncated by 9 bases and 4 bases respectively, leaving an intervening sequence of 11 bases.

The sample originates from a study of T cell changes during pregnancy in multiple sclerosis (dated by TCRdb to the late 2010s). For the wider study: The study examined how the T cell repertoire changed over the course of pregnancy in women with multiple sclerosis.

The chain is assembled from TRBV5-6 and TRBJ1-3; no D segment can be confidently identified. This TCR was sampled from a female donor with multiple sclerosis, enrolled in a pregnancy study. Source: CD8+ T cells from peripheral blood mononuclear cells, taken in the first trimester of pregnancy. The base sequence is TGTGCCACCTCTGGGCCCGGAAACACCATATATTTT. It encodes CATSGPGNTIYF.